This TCR beta chain was recorded in a study of cytomegalovirus exposure and HLA in healthy donors (TCRdb year 2017). Study-wide context: An earlier analysis of 587 of the donors reported 250 to 300 Gb of sequence data and around 100 million unique TCR beta sequences obtained from about 200 million T cells. An earlier analysis of 587 of the donors used high-throughput TCR beta sequencing to judge whether each TCR beta V gene segment behaved as functional or pseudogenic. The study combined high-throughput TCR immunosequencing, statistical association of individual TCRs with disease status, and machine learning to predict cytomegalovirus infection status. An early release covering roughly 640 HLA-typed donors comprised roughly 300 gigabases of sequencing data and around 86 million unique TCR sequences. A later genetic analysis took genome-wide SNP genotypes for about 65% of the 666 donors and used that subset as a discovery cohort. Class I and class II HLA loci were covered by the typing at four-digit resolution. A later analysis re-analyzed previously published TCR beta repertoires from about 730 donors and added high-resolution HLA genotyping to study TCR occurrence patterns. The number of donors typed differed by locus, with roughly 620-630 for A, B, C, DRB1 and DQB1, around 500 for DQA1, 606 for DPA1, and around 460 for DPB1. Across approximately 420 genotyped donors of the cohort, an average of 235,054 unique TCR beta nucleotide sequences per donor were sequenced, and 15% to 20% of those sequences were non-productive. Among the roughly 410 genotyped donors, roughly 80% belonged to the genetic ancestry cluster associated with self-reported Caucasian donors. Using immunosequencing, the study profiled T cell repertoires from 640 or so subjects and related those repertoires to cytomegalovirus serostatus. Roughly 5 DR-DQ haplotypes were handled as single units for association and clustering because linkage in the cohort was strong. In the later analysis, no new phenotypic data were used to find candidate immune exposures; instead, reliance was placed on TCR beta sequences and their occurrence across donors. All discovery cohort repertoires had been generated using a single sequencing platform. Along with the roughly 700-subject first cohort, a separate validation cohort of over a hundred different subjects was used. Alongside the repertoire data, information on donor age, sex, ethnicity and CMV serostatus was compiled. The study was designed to test whether signatures of past pathogen exposure could be identified by cataloging public T cell receptors.

What the authors observed across the whole study: Cytomegalovirus status was reported to be diagnosed by the classifier with high specificity and sensitivity in both the original and validation cohorts. According to a later analysis, TCR association rates differed among HLA loci, with DRB1 alleles showing the most associated TCRs and HLA-C alleles showing the fewest. Linkage disequilibrium might explain the correlated functional status among segregating V segments, but an unknown experimental factor could not be excluded. Most TCR sequences were seen in very few donors, while some public TCRs were found in many individuals. A later analysis reported that several top co-occurrence clusters appeared linked to parvovirus B19, influenza, CMV and Epstein-Barr virus. Compared with the roughly 710-donor mean, donors in an Asian-associated ancestry cluster had fewer N-insertions in productive TCRs, according to a later genetic analysis. The authors suggested that the approach could potentially be generalized to other disease states and immunological phenotypes. A further reported finding was that TCR beta sequences accurately predicted the HLA-A and HLA-B alleles for most subjects in the first cohort. Broadly in line with IMGT annotations, most TCR beta V segments showed up in productive rearrangements about 87% or about 30% of the time in an earlier analysis of several hundred of the donors. Immune exposure information for the cohort was limited to CMV serostatus. Only TCR beta chains were sequenced in this cohort, and the absence of alpha or paired-chain data limited detectable features. In the study, some 180 TCR beta chains were listed as associated with cytomegalovirus. Some IMGT-functional V segments, including TRBV6-2 and TRBV6-3, could not be distinguished by the 87-base-pair reads and were therefore excluded. A group of highly shared sequence variants was considered likely to be a technical artifact of the sequencing pipeline. A later genetic analysis associated a missense DCLRE1C variant with V-gene and J-gene trimming of TCR beta chains, and an independent cohort replicated the association. At a false discovery rate of 0.05, a later analysis linked about 16,000 TCR beta sequences to specific HLA alleles. Strong co-occurrence of HLA alleles, especially DR and DQ, made assigning TCR associations to individual alleles difficult. In a later analysis, HLA-associated TCR beta chains were found to be more clonally expanded and to have lower generation probabilities than equally common non-associated chains. Because HLA typing was missing for some donors at each locus, association tests included only the typed subset. A few of the identified cytomegalovirus-associated TCR beta chains were confirmed in vitro to be specific for cytomegalovirus antigens. A later analysis found that most CMV-associated TCR beta chains appeared HLA-restricted, with HLA associations seemingly driven largely by CMV exposure. Because counts were too low, approximately 15 rarely observed V segments, including chromosome 9 orphons, were excluded from the earlier analysis of 500 to 700 of the donors. Presence/absence analyses assumed roughly uniform sequencing depth across donors, an assumption that may not hold.

To prepare the library, the immunoSEQ multiplex PCR assay was applied. The multiplex PCR relied on a mix of 60 forward primers for TCR Vbeta segments and 13 reverse primers for TCR Jbeta segments. Amplification of the CDR3 region of rearranged TCR beta genes was performed with a multiplex PCR assay on genomic DNA. On the Illumina HiSeq System, the amplified TCR beta libraries were sequenced as 87-base-pair reads. The study's processing was this. A later analysis counted approximately 74 million unique TCR beta chains across the 700 or so repertoires, and 9.5 million to 11 million of these chains were shared by at least two donors. Raw reads were error-corrected and collapsed into unique sequences with a nearest-neighbor algorithm that merged closely related sequences to remove PCR and sequencing errors. To assign V, D and J gene segments, CDR3 sequences were aligned to IMGT reference sequences. For a sequence to be retained, a match of at least six nucleotides was required to both a V gene segment and a J gene segment. A rearrangement counted as productive if the CDR3 had no stop codons and remained in frame with V and J, and every other rearrangement counted as non-productive. CDR3 was defined according to IMGT convention as the region running from the second conserved V-encoded cysteine to the conserved J-encoded phenylalanine. Sequences without an unambiguous match to a single V gene segment were excluded from the earlier analysis of 450 to 750 of the donors. An earlier analysis of several hundred of the donors called V segments functional above 56.7% productive rearrangements and segregating when the between-donor standard deviation exceeded 5%. A statistical classification framework was built for diagnosing cytomegalovirus status from the catalog of TCR beta chain sequences. V and J gene assignment, in a later analysis, came from comparing TCR nucleotide sequences with IMGT/GENE-DB human TR gene sequences. The TCRdist pipeline was used in a later analysis to assign CDR3 sequences and most-parsimonious VDJ recombination scenarios. In a later analysis, each TCR beta chain was defined by its CDR3 amino acid sequence together with its V-gene family, and reads lacking a unique V-gene family were excluded. In a later analysis, 450 to 600 highly shared, low-generation-probability nucleotide sequences were removed to address suspected cross-contamination and a sequencing artifact. A later analysis calculated a clonal expansion index for each public chain from normalized within-repertoire ranks of inferred template counts. In a later analysis, generation probabilities were computed with a VDJ recombination model fitted to out-of-frame rearrangements, and the resulting probabilities were checked against IGoR. A later analysis scored TCR-TCR, TCR-HLA and TCR-CMV co-occurrence with hypergeometric tests, applying a repertoire-size bias correction to TCR pairs. To estimate false discovery rates, a later analysis permuted the HLA or CMV assignments 20 times. In a later analysis, co-occurring TCRs were grouped using DBSCAN, and TCRdist sequence similarity was added for clustering within HLA-allele-positive subsets. Co-occurrence clustering excluded repertoires with fewer than 30,000 or more than 120,000 public chains, plus five with anomalous nucleotide sharing. As stored in TCRdb, this immuneACCESS dataset retains in-frame rearrangements with V and J assigned. A fraction of the clones does not appear; measured against another copy, unresolved V genes explain less than half of the discrepancy, and the remainder lacks a known reason. D and trimming come from the DNA, and the V and J calls and clone size come from that table. This sample gives 150,000 to 200,000 clones in total; roughly 79% of them show up just once. Just under 1% of the sample is taken by the ten largest.

In total, 630 or so healthy bone marrow donors made up the cohort. At the time of sampling, every cohort member was nominally healthy, though immune exposures that went unrecorded were likely present. The donor tested CMV seropositive and was one of the 289 seropositive cohort members. Every donor gave a peripheral blood sample, and the peripheral blood mononuclear cells from that sample were used for TCR beta sequencing. The Qiagen DNeasy Blood Extraction Kit was used to extract genomic DNA from the blood cell samples. Comments on this clone: The clone's antigen remains unknown. It has no much larger one-base neighbor in the sample; base qualities were not kept.

The CDR3 has 17 amino acids, counting the end cysteine and phenylalanine. Only the CDR3 part of the read is kept: 51 bases, read in frame from the first base. From the germline V gene, CDR1 is SGHVS and CDR2 is FQNEAQ. For this chain, trimming is 6 bases at the V end and 5 bases at the J end, and the number of junction bases without a gene match is 10. Input material: PBMCs. This sequence uses TRBV7-8 and TRBJ2-1, with 13 central nucleotides matching TRBD2. The receptor was derived from a woman in her forties or fifties in good health and CMV-seropositive. The nucleotide sequence reads TGTGCCAGCAGTCCGAGGGGACTAGCGGGACTTAACAATGAGCAGTTCTTC. It translates as CASSPRGLAGLNNEQFF. Joined to the reference TRBV7-8 and TRBJ2-1 proteins, this CDR3 gives the full variable domain: GAGVSQSPRYKVAKRGQDVALRCDPISGHVSLFWYQQALGQGPEFLTYFQNEAQLDKSGLPSDRFFAERPEGSVSTLKIQRTQQEDSAVYLCASSPRGLAGLNNEQFFGPGTRLTVL.